Detailed here is one T cell receptor (beta chain). Relative to the germline gene, one junction end is altered; a read error may explain this. The sample comes from a study of blood T cell repertoires in COVID-19. Generated by immunoSEQ multiplex PCR, the TCRdb table keeps only in-frame clones and is missing some. This sample has 6,000 or so clones; around 89% occur once, and the top ten carry roughly 7%. The receptor was derived from a human donor in a cohort sampled during active COVID-19. Source material: peripheral blood.

The CDR3 DNA follows: TGTGCCAGCACTGACACGGTTTGCGAGCAGTACTTC. This translates into CASTDTVCEQYF. The chain carries TRBV6-4 and TRBJ2-7; no clear D. The germline CDR1 and CDR2 sequences are MRHNA and SNTAGT. The CDR3 length is 12 residues.